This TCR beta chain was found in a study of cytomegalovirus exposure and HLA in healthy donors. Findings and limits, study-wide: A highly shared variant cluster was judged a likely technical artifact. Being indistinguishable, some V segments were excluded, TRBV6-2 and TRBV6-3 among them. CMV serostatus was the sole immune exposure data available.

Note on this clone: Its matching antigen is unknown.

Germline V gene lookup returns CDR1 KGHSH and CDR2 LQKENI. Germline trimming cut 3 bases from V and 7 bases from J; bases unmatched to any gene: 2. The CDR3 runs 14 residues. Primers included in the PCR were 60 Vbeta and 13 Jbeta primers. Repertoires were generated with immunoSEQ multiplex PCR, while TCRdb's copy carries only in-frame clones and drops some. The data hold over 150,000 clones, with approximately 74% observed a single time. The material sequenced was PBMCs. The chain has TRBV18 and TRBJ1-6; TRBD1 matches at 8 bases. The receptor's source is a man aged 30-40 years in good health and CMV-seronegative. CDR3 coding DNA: TGTGCCAGCTCACCCGGACAGGGCAATTCACCCCTCCACTTT. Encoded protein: CASSPGQGNSPLHF. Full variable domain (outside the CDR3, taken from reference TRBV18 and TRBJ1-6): NAGVMQNPRHLVRRRGQEARLRCSPMKGHSHVYWYRQLPEEGLKFMVYLQKENIIDESGMPKERFSAEFPKEGPSILRIQQVVRGDSAAYFCASSPGQGNSPLHFGNGTRLTVT.